The rows below give T cell receptor beta chains drawn from one sample of a study of blood T cell repertoires in COVID-19. Repertoires were generated with immunoSEQ multiplex PCR, while TCRdb's copy carries only in-frame clones and drops some. The sample holds some 490,000 clones; roughly nine tenths are singletons and the top ten take under 9.5%. Sequences were obtained from PBMCs or T cells enriched from blood (not recorded which). The receptors were gathered from a woman aged 55-75 years who had recovered from COVID-19. Both conserved end residues are part of each CDR3. Each record gives: D gene, V gene, J gene, clone size, CDR3 DNA, CDR3 protein. A D gene is named only where the DNA matches it firmly. Rows give clone size only sometimes, using once, few, many, or a class for an expanded clone.

>.|TRBV4-1|TRBJ1-1|.
TGCGCCAGCAGCCAAGAGGGGCACACCGGGGAAGCTTTCTTT
CASSQEGHTGEAFF
>.|TRBV7-8|TRBJ1-4|once
TGTGCCAGCAGCGGGGCAGGTTGGGAAAAACTGTTTTTT
CASSGAGWEKLFF
>.|TRBV5-5|TRBJ2-3|.
TGTGCCAGCAGCTTGGGACTTCCTAGCACAGATACGCAGTATTTT
CASSLGLPSTDTQYF
>TRBD1|TRBV5-1|TRBJ1-5|.
TGCGCCAGCAGCTTGGTAAGGACAGGGAGCAATCAGCCCCAGCATTTT
CASSLVRTGSNQPQHF
>TRBD2|TRBV6-5|TRBJ2-3|.
TGTGCCAGCAGTTACACGACTAGCGGGGCAGATACGCAGTATTTT
CASSYTTSGADTQYF
>TRBD2|TRBV5-1|TRBJ2-3|.
TGCGCCAGCAGAGTGGAGGCACTAGCGGGGGTTTTTAGCACAGATACGCAGTATTTT
CASRVEALAGVFSTDTQYF
>.|TRBV3-1/TRBV3-2|TRBJ1-5|.
TGTGCCAGCAGCCAAGTCCCCCAGGGTCAGCCCCAGCATTTT
CASSQVPQGQPQHF
>TRBD2|TRBV13|TRBJ2-3|once
TGTGCCAGCAGCTTAGGCCTGGTAGCGGGGGGGCCAACAGATACGCAGTATTTT
CASSLGLVAGGPTDTQYF
>TRBD1|TRBV19|TRBJ1-2|once
TGTGCCAGTAGTACCTCGGACAGGGGACACTATGGCTACACCTTC
CASSTSDRGHYGYTF
>.|TRBV2|TRBJ2-7|.
TGTGCCAGCAGGGATCCTGGGGAGTCGTACTTC
CASRDPGESYF
>TRBD1|TRBV24-1|TRBJ2-2|few
TGTGCCACCAGTGATCCTGCCGGGACAGGGAACACCGGGGAGCTGTTTTTT
CATSDPAGTGNTGELFF
>.|TRBV10-3|TRBJ2-7|.
TGTGCCACCCGGACAGCCTACGAGCAGTACTTC
CATRTAYEQYF
>.|TRBV7-2|TRBJ2-1|.
TGTGCCAGCAGCCGGGGGGCGGATTTCGGTGAGCAGTTCTTC
CASSRGADFGEQFF
>TRBD2|TRBV4-1|TRBJ2-5|.
TGCGCCAGCAGCCAACGGACTAGCGGGGGCTTCCAAGAGACCCAGTACTTC
CASSQRTSGGFQETQYF
>TRBD1|TRBV9|TRBJ1-1|.
TGTGCCAGCAGCGCCCGGACAGGTTCGAACACTGAAGCTTTCTTT
CASSARTGSNTEAFF
>TRBD2|TRBV5-5|TRBJ2-3|.
TGTGCCAGCAGCTTGGGGGGACTAGCGGGTGATACGCAGTATTTT
CASSLGGLAGDTQYF
>.|TRBV6-1|TRBJ1-2|.
TGTGCCAGCAGTGATTTCGACAGGTCCTCTAACTATGGCTACACCTTC
CASSDFDRSSNYGYTF
>TRBD2|TRBV3-1/TRBV3-2|TRBJ2-7|.
TGTGCCAGCAGCCAAGTTCCGCGGGGGAATTCCTACGAGCAGTACTTC
CASSQVPRGNSYEQYF
>TRBD2|TRBV5-1|TRBJ2-5|.
TGCGCCAGCGGAACGCGGGGGGGCCAGGAGACCCAGTACTTC
CASGTRGGQETQYF
>.|TRBV18|TRBJ1-6|.
TGTGCCAGCCGATCATTAGAGGATTCACCCCTCCACTTT
CASRSLEDSPLHF
>TRBD1|TRBV27|TRBJ1-5|.
TGTGCCAGCAGTCCGCGACAGGGGGGTCAGCCCCAGCATTTT
CASSPRQGGQPQHF
>.|TRBV28|TRBJ2-7|.
TGTGCCAGCAGTTCGGGGGGCCCCTACGAGCAGTACTTC
CASSSGGPYEQYF
>TRBD1|TRBV5-4|TRBJ1-1|.
TGTGCCAGCAGCTCGCAGGGGGGTGAAGCTTTCTTT
CASSSQGGEAFF
>.|TRBV11-2|TRBJ2-3|.
TGTGCCAGCAGCGCTAACGGGGGAGGCACAGATACGCAGTATTTT
CASSANGGGTDTQYF
>.|TRBV6-1|TRBJ1-4|.
TGTGCCAGCAGTGGCCAATCTGCGACAGTTAATGAAAAACTGTTTTTT
CASSGQSATVNEKLFF
>.|TRBV6-2/TRBV6-3|TRBJ2-2|.
TGTGCCAGCAGTTCTTGGACCGCGGGGAACACCGGGGAGCTGTTTTTT
CASSSWTAGNTGELFF
>.|TRBV7-2|TRBJ1-2|few
TGTGCCAGCAGCTTAGATATGGAGGCGGGGGAGTATGGCTACACCTTC
CASSLDMEAGEYGYTF
>.|TRBV9|TRBJ2-6|.
TGTGCCAGCAGCGTAGGTGTGGAGTTGCGGGCCTCTGGGGCCAACGTCCTGACTTTC
CASSVGVELRASGANVLTF
>TRBD1|TRBV15|TRBJ2-7|.
TGTGCCACCAGCAGACTCGGGGGACAGGCCACCTACGAGCAGTACTTC
CATSRLGGQATYEQYF
>.|TRBV7-9|TRBJ1-1|.
TGTGCCAGCAGCTCCGCCAGGGGACGGAGCACTGAAGCTTTCTTT
CASSSARGRSTEAFF
>TRBD1|TRBV5-1|TRBJ1-1|.
TGCGCCAGCAGCTTGCTGGACAGGGGGACTGAAGCTTTCTTT
CASSLLDRGTEAFF
>.|TRBV5-5|TRBJ1-5|.
TGTGCCAGCAGCCCGGCACCGGGGTTTAGCAATCAGCCCCAGCATTTT
CASSPAPGFSNQPQHF
>TRBD1|TRBV19|TRBJ1-2|.
TGTGCCAGTAGGAGGACAGGGAGGGACTATGGCTACACCTTC
CASRRTGRDYGYTF
>.|TRBV6-5|TRBJ1-6|.
TGTGCCAGCACCGACTATTCACCCCTCCACTTT
CASTDYSPLHF
>.|TRBV7-9|TRBJ1-6|.
TGTGCCAGCAGCTTAGCAGGGGGGGCAGGAAATTCACCCCTCCACTTT
CASSLAGGAGNSPLHF
>.|TRBV7-9|TRBJ1-2|.
TGTGCCAGCAGCCCCCCTGCGGGGGCGGGTGGCTACACCTTC
CASSPPAGAGGYTF
>.|TRBV24-1|TRBJ2-2|.
TGTGCCACCAGTGATTGGTCCGGGAACACCGGGGAGCTGTTTTTT
CATSDWSGNTGELFF
>.|TRBV6-5|TRBJ1-5|.
TGTGCCAGCCGAACACCAAATCAGCCCCAGCATTTT
CASRTPNQPQHF
>.|TRBV21-1|TRBJ2-7|.
TGTGCCAGCAGCAAAGTTCCTCCGGGGGGAGGAAGGGACGAGCAGTACTTC
CASSKVPPGGGRDEQYF
>.|TRBV14|TRBJ1-1|.
TGTGCCAGCAGCCAAGACGCGGGGGCGATTAGTACTGAAGCTTTCTTT
CASSQDAGAISTEAFF
>TRBD2|TRBV7-2|TRBJ2-5|.
TGTGCCAGCAGCTTAATCGTCCTCCTAGCGGGGGCCCAAGAGACCCAGTACTTC
CASSLIVLLAGAQETQYF
>TRBD1|TRBV27|TRBJ2-6|once
TGTGCCAGCAGTTCTCAGGATAGGGGGCTTTCTGGGGCCAACGTCCTGACTTTC
CASSSQDRGLSGANVLTF
>.|TRBV5-4|TRBJ1-1|few
TGTGCCAGCAGCTTCCCAGGGCGGGGGGATGAAGCTTTCTTT
CASSFPGRGDEAFF
>TRBD2|TRBV3-1/TRBV3-2|TRBJ2-3|.
TGTGCCAGCAGCCATCGACTAGCTAGCACAGATACGCAGTATTTT
CASSHRLASTDTQYF
>.|TRBV7-9|TRBJ2-7|.
TGTGCCAGCAGCTTAGAAAATTCAGGGCGGGAGCAGTACTTC
CASSLENSGREQYF
>TRBD1|TRBV27|TRBJ1-4|.
TGTGCCAACACCGGGACAGGGGCATCACATCCAAATTTT
CANTGTGASHPNF
>.|TRBV25-1|TRBJ2-1|.
TGTGCCAGCAGTGATCCCGGGGCTGGCGGGGACTCCTACAATGAGCAGTTCTTC
CASSDPGAGGDSYNEQFF
>TRBD1|TRBV15|TRBJ2-7|.
TGTGCCACCAGCAGAGACCGACAGGGTGGCGAGCAGTACTTC
CATSRDRQGGEQYF
>.|TRBV5-6|TRBJ2-3|.
TGTGCCAGCACCCGAGGGTCAGCGCAGTATTTT
CASTRGSAQYF
>.|TRBV28|TRBJ2-5|.
TGTGCCAGCAGTTTAGAACCCTACGGACAGCCAGACACCCCGGGGACCCAGTACTTC
CASSLEPYGQPDTPGTQYF
>.|TRBV28|TRBJ1-6|.
TGTGCAAGTGACAGGCTGGCAGGGAATTCACCCCTCCACTTT
CASDRLAGNSPLHF
>.|TRBV11-3|TRBJ2-7|.
TGTGCCAGCAGCCCCCAAGGGGGATCGAACTACGAGCAGTACTTC
CASSPQGGSNYEQYF
>TRBD2|TRBV24-1|TRBJ2-2|.
TGTGCCACCAGTGATTTTAGGCGGGGGGGCCTCACCGGGGAGCTGTTTTTT
CATSDFRRGGLTGELFF
>.|TRBV5-1|TRBJ1-2|once
TGCGCCAGCAGCTTAGGGGAAGCTAACTATGGCTACACCTTC
CASSLGEANYGYTF
>TRBD1|TRBV2|TRBJ2-1|.
TGTGCCAGCGGACCAGACAGGACAGGGTACAATGAGCAGTTCTTC
CASGPDRTGYNEQFF
>TRBD2|TRBV10-3|TRBJ2-3|.
TGTGCCATTTCGGATCCTCGGGGGGGCCCCCAGCACACAGATACGCAGTATTTT
CAISDPRGGPQHTDTQYF
>TRBD1|TRBV2|TRBJ1-4|once
TGTGCCAGCAGCGAGGACAGGGTGAGGCATGAAAAACTGTTTTTT
CASSEDRVRHEKLFF
>TRBD1|TRBV7-9|TRBJ2-6|.
TGTGCCAGCAGCTGGGGGACAGGGAATCAACCTTCTGGGGCCAACGTCCTGACTTTC
CASSWGTGNQPSGANVLTF
>TRBD2|TRBV7-2|TRBJ2-3|.
TGTGCCAGCAGCTTAGAAGGCCTAGCGGGGGCTAGCACAGATACGCAGTATTTT
CASSLEGLAGASTDTQYF
>.|TRBV6-5|TRBJ2-7|.
TGTGCCACCCTCGAGGCAGGGACCTACGAGCAGTACTTC
CATLEAGTYEQYF